Below, 12 T cell receptor beta chains from the same sample are listed, as sequenced in a study of low-dose radiotherapy and immunotherapy resistance in tumors. Time point given: after trial treatment. Treatment in this sample: LDRT plus nivolumab, ipilimumab, low-dose cyclophosphamide and aspirin (RACIN trial). TRAV- and TRBV-specific primers primed first-strand cDNA, covering alpha and beta chains. TCRs underwent approximately 20 PCR cycles of amplification with a constant-region primer and V-primer adapter. In TCRdb, the reads were re-called with MiXCR into one record per CDR3 protein. The sample consists of 60,000 or so distinct CDR3 sequences, 20% to 25% of them appearing once. Material: PBMCs, obtained after low-dose radiotherapy plus immunotherapy. The receptors here all came from a male donor with prostate cancer.

There are many counts of this clonotype. The V call is TRBV4-2, the J call TRBJ2-3, with unresolved D. The V and J ends lost 2 bases and 5 bases respectively, with 8 bases between them. The CDR3 runs to 13 residues. Per the germline V gene, CDR1 is LGHNA and CDR2 is YNFKEQ. The CDR3 sequence: CASSQPWGDTQYF. The CDR3 DNA reads TGTGCCAGCAGCCAACCGTGGGGAGATACGCAGTATTTT.

This clonotype was seen ten or more times. The chain recombines TRBV7-2 with TRBJ2-5, with 7 bases lining up with TRBD1. Trimming cost V 4 bases and J 5 bases; bases outside gene matches: 10. Germline-derived CDR1 and CDR2 are SGHTA and FQGNSA. The CDR3 is 15 amino acids. CDR3 DNA sequence: TGTGCCAGCAGCTCCGGGACAGTGGGATTGGAGACCCAGTACTTC. This codes for CASSSGTVGLETQYF. The whole variable domain, filled in from reference TRBV7-2 and TRBJ2-5, reads GAGVSQSPSNKVTEKGKDVELRCDPISGHTALYWYRQSLGQGLEFLIYFQGNSAPDKSGLPSDRFSAERTGGSVSTLTIQRTQQEDSAVYLCASSSGTVGLETQYFGPGTRLLVL.

This clonotype has a count of ten or more. The V call is TRBV2, the J call TRBJ2-3, with a possible D match to TRBD1 (5 bases). CDR1 and CDR2 (germline): SNHLY, FYNNEI. CDR3 length: 14 residues. Trimming pared 7 bases from V and 0 bases from J, leaving 11 bases between. CDR3 sequence reads: CASKSTASTDTQYF. In nucleotides, the CDR3 is TGTGCCAGCAAGTCGACAGCTAGCACAGATACGCAGTATTTT.

This clonotype was observed at least ten times. The chain employs TRBV10-3 and TRBJ2-5; D is unclear. This CDR3 has 13 amino acids. The V gene's germline CDR1 is ENHRY and CDR2 SYGVKD. With 8 bases removed from V and 5 bases from J, the gap between germline ends came to 15 bases. The CDR3, as DNA: TGTGCCATCGGTGGTGGGTCGGGCGAGACCCAGTACTTC. Translated, it gives CAIGGGSGETQYF.

In this sample, this clonotype turned up once. The DNA is left out, because the CDR3 cannot be placed on it with certainty; the CDR3 is given as TCRdb lists it. The genes are TRBV6-6 and TRBJ2-2; the table's D call, TRBD1, has no DNA check behind it. Per germline, CDR1 MNHNY and CDR2 SVGAGI (reference sequence). The CDR3 numbers 14 amino acids, ends counted. CDR3 residues: CASSLWGIGELFFF.

This clonotype has a count of ten or more. The J gene is TRBJ2-2, the V gene TRBV20-1; 8 nucleotides line up with TRBD2. V shed 5 bases and J 3 bases; nucleotides not matched to a gene: 8. Germline V CDR1 and CDR2: DFQATT, SNEGSKA (reference sequence). This CDR3 region has 15 residues. CDR3 protein: CSAPRAGGDTGELFF. The CDR3 DNA reads as TGCAGTGCTCCCCGGGCGGGAGGAGACACCGGGGAGCTGTTTTTT.

DNA for the CDR3: TGTGCCAGCAGCCCATACGGGCCTTACAATGAGCAGTTCTTC. This gives the protein CASSPYGPYNEQFF. The rearrangement uses TRBV5-4 and TRBJ2-1; no definite D call. CDR3 size: 14 residues. CDR1 and CDR2 (germline): SGHNT, YYREEE (reference sequence). With 4 bases removed from V and 4 bases from J, the gap between germline ends came to 12 bases.

This clonotype was seen many times. The rearrangement uses TRBV7-9 and TRBJ1-1; no definite D call. The CDR3 has 11 amino acids. The germline V gene has CDR1 SEHNR and CDR2 FQNEAQ (reference sequence). V lost 5 bases, J lost 11 bases, and 12 bases lay in between. CDR3 sequence reads: CASSLQIIAFF. CDR3 in DNA: TGTGCCAGCAGCCTCCAAATTATCGCTTTCTTT. Combining the CDR3 with reference TRBV7-9 and TRBJ1-1 gives the whole variable domain DTGVSQNPRHKITKRGQNVTFRCDPISEHNRLYWYRQTLGQGPEFLTYFQNEAQLEKSRLLSDRFSAERPKGSFSTLEIQRTEQGDSAMYLCASSLQIIAFFGQGTRLTVV.

This clonotype was counted at least ten times. The chain has TRBV18 and TRBJ1-3, with D maybe TRBD1 (6 bases). V dropped 3 bases and J dropped 0 bases, with 9 bases sitting between them. Germline V lookup: CDR1 KGHSH, CDR2 LQKENI. This CDR3 is 15 amino acids long. In DNA form, the CDR3 reads TGTGCCAGCTCACCGGGACAAATCTCTGGAAACACCATATATTTT. It codes for CASSPGQISGNTIYF.

Ten or more counts support this clonotype. The V and J genes are TRBV15 and TRBJ1-2; D perhaps matches TRBD1 (5 bases). CDR3 length: 13 amino acids. Germline CDR1 LNHNV, CDR2 YYDKDF (reference sequence). Trimming shortened V by 0 bases and J by 8 bases, and 10 bases separated the two germline ends. The CDR3 region has the DNA TGTGCCACCAGCAGAGAAAGGCAGGGAGGCTACACCTTC. Its translation is CATSRERQGGYTF.

Comments on this clonotype: With only one base between it and a far larger clone, this is likely a read error. This chain uses TRBV6-1 with TRBJ2-5, with D hard to call. The V gene lost 7 bases and the J gene lost 11 bases, with 23 bases spanning the gap. Germline V CDR1 and CDR2: MNHNS, SASEGT. CDR3 length equals 14 residues. CDR3 nucleotides: TGTGCCAGCACCACGGGCGACGCTGGTTTTGAGCAGTACTTC. This encodes CASTTGDAGFEQYF.

A few counts support this clonotype. The chain carries TRBV5-5 and TRBJ1-1, with D perhaps TRBD1 (5 bases). Germline-derived CDR1 and CDR2 are SGHKS and YYEKEE (reference sequence). Trimming took 1 base from V and 5 from J, leaving 21 bases between them. CDR3 length: 17 amino acids. CDR3 in amino acids: CASSLSFLGGSVTEAFF. The DNA for the CDR3 is TGTGCCAGCAGCTTGTCCTTCCTCGGGGGTTCAGTGACTGAAGCTTTCTTT.